The 8 T cell receptor beta chains reported below all come from one sample, sequenced in a study of blood T cells in healthy people across ages. Next came a second PCR, run for about 6 to 12 cycles, which used a sample-barcoded 5' primer along with a J-beta primer mix. TCRdb reprocessed the 5' RACE reads via MiXCR and lists one record per CDR3 protein. The sample gives 1 million or so distinct CDR3 sequences, 20% to 25% of which show up once; 0.65% to 0.75% is in the top ten. These data are also associated with another study on T cells of mothers and their children.

Sequenced sample: blood. The receptors derive from a girl aged 2-10 years in good health.

This chain uses TRBV14 with TRBJ2-3; a possible D gene is TRBD2 (6 bases). The germline V and J ends were trimmed by 0 bases and 6 bases, with 16 bases remaining between them. CDR1 and CDR2 (germline): SGHDN, FVKESK. The CDR3 has 16 amino acids. The CDR3 DNA sequence: TGTGCCAGCAGCCAAGATGGGTGGGGAGGTACGGATACGCAGTATTTT. Translation: CASSQDGWGGTDTQYF. The full variable domain, rest sourced from reference TRBV14 and TRBJ2-3, is EAGVTQFPSHSVIEKGQTVTLRCDPISGHDNLYWYRRVMGKEIKFLLHFVKESKQDESGMPNNRFLAERTGGTYSTLKVQPAELEDSGVYFCASSQDGWGGTDTQYFGPGTRLTVL.

This chain uses TRBV6-2 or TRBV6-3 with TRBJ2-6, with TRBD2 as a possible D gene (5 bases). The CDR3 is 15 amino acids. CDR1 is MNHEY, CDR2 SVGEGT, per germline. Trimming pared 3 bases from V and 3 bases from J, leaving 9 bases between. CDR3: CASSYFGVGANVLTF. DNA of the CDR3: TGTGCCAGCAGTTATTTCGGGGTTGGGGCCAACGTCCTGACTTTC.

This sequence joins TRBV10-3 and TRBJ2-3; TRBD2 matches at 7 bases. CDR3 size: 13 residues. In germline, CDR1 is ENHRY, CDR2 SYGVKD. The ends lost 10 bases at V and 1 base at J; junction bases unmatched: 5. DNA for the CDR3: TGTGCCACCAGCGGGGCCCGCACAGATACGCAGTATTTT. Its translation: CATSGARTDTQYF.

The sample holds a few counts of this clonotype. The chain's CDR3 is CASTLGTGGSYYTF. The DNA of the CDR3 is TGTGCCAGCACCCTGGGGACAGGGGGCTCCTACTACACCTTC. The chain is built from TRBV12-3 or TRBV12-4 and TRBJ1-2; 12 nucleotides align to TRBD1. The CDR3 has 14 amino acids. The V and J ends lost 7 bases and 10 bases, in that order; junction bases with no gene match: 10.

The chain combines TRBV5-1 with TRBJ2-1; the D gene is possibly TRBD1 (6 bases). V lost 4 bases, J lost 7 bases, and 15 bases lay in between. The germline V gene encodes CDR1 SGHRS and CDR2 YFSETQ. This CDR3 has 14 residues. The CDR3 sequence is CASSMYGTNNEQFF. Here the CDR3 DNA reads TGCGCCAGCAGCATGTACGGGACAAATAATGAGCAGTTCTTC.

A few counts support this clonotype. The gene calls are TRBV28 and TRBJ1-2; 9 positions match TRBD1. The CDR3 spans 15 residues. V shed 5 bases, J shed 7 bases, and the junction held 11 bases outside the gene matches. Germline CDR1 MDHEN, CDR2 SYDVKM. CDR3 sequence reads: CASSTQGAFHLGYTF. The CDR3, as DNA: TGTGCCAGCAGTACACAGGGGGCATTCCATCTTGGCTACACCTTC.

The genes are TRBV7-8 and TRBJ2-5, with TRBD1 identical over 10 bases. The last part of the DNA fits TRBJ2-7 better; the J call may be wrong. CDR1 is SGHVS and CDR2 is FQNEAQ in the germline V gene. This CDR3 region has 14 residues. CDR3 sequence: CASSSGDRGNEQYF. The DNA of the CDR3 is TGTGCCAGCAGCTCCGGGGACAGGGGAAACGAGCAGTACTTC.

The chain combines TRBV4-1 with TRBJ2-3; TRBD1 is a possible D gene (5 bases). Trimming cost V 1 base and J 6 bases, with 14 bases left between them. Germline values: CDR1 MGHRA, CDR2 YSYEKL. The CDR3 sequence is 15 residues long. CDR3 DNA sequence: TGCGCCAGCAGCCAAGGAGCAGGGCCCTCGGATACGCAGTATTTT. This gives the protein CASSQGAGPSDTQYF.